This is a list of T cell receptor beta chains from one sample in a study of Ad26.COV2.S vaccination and SARS-CoV-2 variants. Method: immunoSEQ multiplex PCR; TCRdb's copy keeps in-frame clones and lacks some. Among some 240,000 clones listed, around nine tenths were seen once. The sequences come from peripheral blood, collected in a trial of Ad26.COV2.S vaccine versus placebo. Source of these receptors: a person between 18 and 60 years old who received the Ad26.COV2.S COVID-19 vaccine or a placebo. Each CDR3 is given with its conserved first and last residue. D genes are given only for firm matches. The size of a clone is reported for some rows only, either as once, few or many, or as a class for expanded clones.

J | D | V | length | size | CDR3 | DNA
TRBJ2-1 | . | TRBV6-6 | 11 | . | CASSYRNEQFF | TGTGCCAGCAGTTACCGAAATGAGCAGTTCTTC
TRBJ1-6 | . | TRBV6-5 | 13 | . | CASSYDWRRPLHF | TGTGCCAGCAGTTACGATTGGCGCCGGCCCCTCCACTTT
TRBJ2-5 | TRBD2 | TRBV7-3 | 15 | . | CASSLAGTSSETQYF | TGTGCCAGCAGCTTAGCCGGGACTAGCAGCGAGACCCAGTACTTC
TRBJ2-1 | . | TRBV25-1 | 14 | . | CASSELKELSEQFF | TGTGCCAGCAGTGAGCTCAAGGAGTTAAGCGAGCAGTTCTTC
TRBJ2-3 | . | TRBV27 | 13 | . | CASRDHNTDTQYF | TGTGCCAGTCGGGACCACAACACAGATACGCAGTATTTT
TRBJ1-1 | . | TRBV6-1 | 13 | few | CASSEWANTEAFF | TGTGCCAGCAGTGAATGGGCGAACACTGAAGCTTTCTTT
TRBJ2-3 | . | TRBV29-1 | 12 | . | CSVELSTDTQYF | TGCAGCGTTGAACTTAGCACAGATACGCAGTATTTT
TRBJ2-3 | . | TRBV12-3/TRBV12-4 | 13 | . | CASSFRGADTQYF | TGTGCCAGCAGTTTTAGGGGCGCAGATACGCAGTATTTT
TRBJ1-5 | . | TRBV19 | 15 | . | CASSIVGDSNQPQHF | TGTGCCAGTAGTATAGTTGGAGATAGCAATCAGCCCCAGCATTTT
TRBJ1-6 | . | TRBV2 | 15 | . | CASSEGGRGYSPLHF | TGTGCCAGCAGTGAAGGGGGCAGGGGATATTCACCCCTCCACTTT
TRBJ1-6 | . | TRBV7-2 | 13 | . | CASSFPYNSPLHF | TGTGCCAGCAGCTTCCCCTATAATTCACCCCTCCACTTT
TRBJ2-7 | . | TRBV5-1 | 13 | . | CASSLERIHEQYF | TGCGCCAGCAGCTTGGAACGCATCCACGAGCAGTACTTC
TRBJ2-3 | . | TRBV1 | 15 | . | CTSSQDGGATDTQYF | TGCACCAGCAGCCAAGACGGGGGGGCAACAGATACGCAGTATTTT
TRBJ2-3 | TRBD2 | TRBV4-3 | 15 | many | CASRPGGGDTDTQYF | TGCGCCAGCAGACCCGGCGGGGGGGACACAGATACGCAGTATTTT
TRBJ1-3 | . | TRBV6-2/TRBV6-3 | 14 | few | CASSYTGSGNTIYF | TGTGCCAGCAGTTACACGGGATCTGGAAACACCATATATTTT
TRBJ2-5 | . | TRBV21-1 | 14 | . | CASSTRTGRETQYF | TGTGCCAGCAGCACTCGGACAGGGCGGGAGACCCAGTACTTC
TRBJ2-7 | TRBD1 | TRBV2 | 13 | . | CASSGTGGYEQYF | TGTGCCAGCAGTGGGACAGGGGGCTACGAGCAGTACTTC
TRBJ2-5 | TRBD2 | TRBV5-4 | 17 | . | CASSLEGGRAGMKTQYF | TGTGCCAGCAGCTTGGAGGGCGGGAGGGCCGGAATGAAGACCCAGTACTTC
TRBJ1-2 | . | TRBV5-1 | 15 | . | CASSLALGGGYGYTF | TGCGCCAGCAGCTTGGCTTTAGGAGGGGGGTATGGCTACACCTTC
TRBJ2-7 | . | TRBV6-6 | 12 | . | CASTSSGTEQYF | TGTGCCAGCACTTCCTCAGGGACCGAGCAGTACTTC